This entry lists 3 T cell receptor beta chains sequenced from one sample in a study of T cell repertoires in cytomegalovirus infection. TCRdb called the reads again in MiXCR, with one record for every CDR3 protein. The repertoire includes hundreds of thousands of distinct CDR3 sequences, approximately 8.9% of them detected once, and around 2.6% sits in the top ten. Source material: PBMCs. These receptors originate from a human donor in good health (CMV status not recorded). Some clones in this sample may be carry-over from other donors' samples.

This clonotype was picked up many times. The genes are TRBV29-1 and TRBJ1-1, with D hard to call. The CDR3 runs 13 residues. CDR1 and CDR2 from the germline V gene are SQVTM and ANQGSEA. V dropped 3 bases and J dropped 1 base, with 9 bases sitting between them. The CDR3, as DNA: TGCAGCGTTGATGCAACAGCGAACACTGAAGCTTTCTTT. Amino acid sequence: CSVDATANTEAFF. The full variable domain, completed using reference TRBV29-1 and TRBJ1-1, is SAVISQKPSRDICQRGTSLTIQCQVDSQVTMMFWYRQQPGQSLTLIATANQGSEATYESGFVIDKFPISRPNLTFSTLTVSNMSPEDSSIYLCSVDATANTEAFFGQGTRLTVV.

This clonotype was observed many times. This chain connects TRBV7-2 to TRBJ1-4; no firm D call. CDR3 length equals 17 residues. In germline, CDR1 is SGHTA, CDR2 FQGNSA. Trimming shortened V by 1 base and J by 0 bases, and 12 bases separated the two germline ends. The CDR3 reads CASSLGLGPATNEKLFF. DNA for the CDR3: TGTGCCAGCAGCTTAGGGCTCGGACCGGCAACTAATGAAAAACTGTTTTTT.

The rearrangement uses TRBV5-6 and TRBJ2-7; a possible D gene is TRBD1 (5 bases). This CDR3 contains 14 residues. Trimming removed 1 base from V and 2 bases from J, with 10 bases in between. Germline V gene sequence: CDR1 SGHDT, CDR2 YYEEEE. The CDR3 DNA is TGTGCCAGCAGCTTGATGGGGCTTGCCTACGAGCAGTACGTC. Translation gives CASSLMGLAYEQYV.